The entry that follows covers one TCR beta chain sequence. This clone's antigen is unknown. Base qualities are missing; no much larger clone stands one base away. Library preparation used the immunoSEQ multiplex PCR assay. For the multiplex PCR, a mixture combining 60 forward primers for TCR Vbeta segments and 13 reverse primers for TCR Jbeta segments was used. Amplification of the CDR3 region of rearranged TCR beta genes was performed with a multiplex PCR assay on genomic DNA. Amplified TCR beta libraries were sequenced as 87-base-pair reads on the Illumina HiSeq System. The paper's processing steps were these. Across the roughly 700 repertoires, a later analysis counted roughly 77 million unique TCR beta chains, 9.5 million to 13 million of which were shared by at least two donors. Raw reads were error-corrected and collapsed into unique sequences with a nearest-neighbor algorithm that merged closely related sequences to remove PCR and sequencing errors. V, D and J gene segments were assigned by aligning CDR3 sequences to IMGT reference sequences. For a sequence to be retained, at least a six-nucleotide match to both a V gene segment and a J gene segment was required. Rearrangements were classified as productive when the CDR3 lacked stop codons and remained in frame with V and J, and all other rearrangements were classified as non-productive. CDR3 was defined according to IMGT convention as the region running from the second conserved V-encoded cysteine to the conserved J-encoded phenylalanine. The earlier analysis of about 530 of the donors excluded any sequence lacking an unambiguous match to a single V gene segment. An earlier analysis of several hundred of the donors called V segments functional above 56.7% productive rearrangements and segregating when the between-donor standard deviation exceeded 5%. A statistical classification framework was built for diagnosing cytomegalovirus status from the catalog of TCR beta chain sequences. In a later analysis, TCR nucleotide sequences were compared against IMGT/GENE-DB human TR gene sequences so that V and J genes could be assigned. In a later analysis, CDR3 sequences and most-parsimonious VDJ recombination scenarios were assigned using the TCRdist pipeline. In a later analysis, every TCR beta chain was defined by the combination of its CDR3 amino acid sequence and its V-gene family, and reads without a unique V-gene family were dropped. A later analysis removed nearly 600 highly shared, low-generation-probability nucleotide sequences to deal with suspected cross-contamination and a sequencing artifact. In a later analysis, a clonal expansion index was calculated for each public chain from normalized within-repertoire ranks of inferred template counts. In a later analysis, generation probabilities were computed with a VDJ recombination model fitted to out-of-frame rearrangements, and the resulting probabilities were checked against IGoR. In a later analysis, hypergeometric tests were used to score TCR-TCR, TCR-HLA and TCR-CMV co-occurrence, with a repertoire-size bias correction applied to TCR pairs. To estimate false discovery rates, a later analysis permuted the HLA or CMV assignments 20 times. In a later analysis, co-occurring TCRs were grouped with DBSCAN, and TCRdist sequence similarity was added when clustering was performed within HLA-allele-positive subsets. Repertoires with fewer than 30,000 or more than 120,000 public chains were left out of co-occurrence clustering, as were about five repertoires with anomalous nucleotide sharing. Here the immuneACCESS table is served through TCRdb, limited to in-frame sequences with V and J called. Missing clones are a known gap in these copies; in checked studies unresolved V genes cover under half, and the rest lacks a known reason. The V and J calls and clone size were taken over from that table, and D and trimming were inferred from the DNA. In all, the sample holds about 120,000 clones, and 60% to 85% of those were seen once. 2.7% of the sample is taken by the ten largest.

The sample originates from a study of cytomegalovirus exposure and HLA in healthy donors (dated by TCRdb to the late 2010s). Context from the whole study: According to an earlier analysis of several hundred of the donors, 150 million to 200 million T cells yielded approximately 120 million unique TCR beta sequences and more than 250 Gb of sequence data. Around 320 gigabases of sequencing data and 80 million or so unique TCR sequences were included in an early release covering 500 to 750 HLA-typed donors. Of the roughly 400 genotyped donors, over 70% fell in the genetic ancestry cluster associated with self-reported Caucasian donors. The study aimed to test whether signatures of past pathogen exposure could be identified by cataloging public T cell receptors. The study used immunosequencing to profile the T cell repertoires of several hundred subjects and linked those repertoires to cytomegalovirus serostatus. Along with the roughly 710-subject first cohort, a separate validation cohort of over 90 different subjects was used. The study combined high-throughput TCR immunosequencing, statistical association of individual TCRs with disease status, and machine learning to predict cytomegalovirus infection status. To study patterns of TCR occurrence, a later analysis re-analyzed previously published TCR beta repertoires from 700 or so donors and added high-resolution HLA genotyping. In the later analysis, no new phenotypic data were used to find candidate immune exposures; instead, reliance was placed on TCR beta sequences and their occurrence across donors. In an earlier analysis of over 550 of the donors, high-throughput TCR beta sequencing was used to judge whether each TCR beta V gene segment behaved as functional or pseudogenic. Alongside the repertoire data, information on donor age, sex, ethnicity and CMV serostatus was compiled. Genome-wide SNP genotypes for about 55% of the roughly 670 donors were used in a later genetic analysis, which treated that subset as a discovery cohort. Every repertoire in the discovery cohort had been generated on one and the same sequencing platform. Both class I and class II loci were covered by HLA typing, at four-digit resolution. Typing coverage varied by locus: about 629-640 donors for A, B, C, DRB1 and DQB1; some 520 for DQA1; over 600 for DPA1; roughly 450 for DPB1. About five DR-DQ haplotypes were treated as single units for association and clustering because of strong linkage in the cohort. Among a few hundred genotyped donors of the cohort, an average of around 240,000 unique TCR beta nucleotide sequences were sequenced per donor, roughly 18% of them non-productive. What the authors observed across the whole study: Roughly uniform sequencing depth across donors was assumed in presence/absence analyses, although this assumption may not hold. A later analysis found that most CMV-associated TCR beta chains appeared HLA-restricted, with HLA associations seemingly driven largely by CMV exposure. In vitro tests confirmed that a few of the cytomegalovirus-associated TCR beta chains recognize cytomegalovirus antigens. This cohort had only TCR beta chains sequenced, and the lack of alpha or paired-chain data limited which features could be detected. In a later analysis, HLA-associated TCR beta chains showed more clonal expansion and lower generation probabilities than non-associated chains that were equally common. In a later analysis, TCR association rates were found to vary across HLA loci, with the most associated TCRs seen for DRB1 alleles and the fewest for HLA-C alleles. Across donors, most TCR sequences were observed very rarely, whereas some public TCRs were present in many individuals. The study listed 150 to 200 TCR beta chains as associated with cytomegalovirus. The authors suggested that the approach could potentially be generalized to other disease states and immunological phenotypes. The 87-base-pair reads could not distinguish some IMGT-functional V segments, including TRBV6-2 and TRBV6-3, so those segments were excluded. Immune exposure information for the cohort was limited to CMV serostatus. Linkage disequilibrium might explain the correlated functional status among segregating V segments, but an unknown experimental factor could not be excluded. Broadly in line with IMGT annotations, most TCR beta V segments showed up in productive rearrangements about 87% or about 30% of the time in an earlier analysis of several hundred of the donors. Cytomegalovirus status was reported to be diagnosed by the classifier with high specificity and sensitivity in both the original and validation cohorts. Compared with the approximately 670-donor mean, donors in an Asian-associated ancestry cluster had fewer N-insertions in productive TCRs, according to a later genetic analysis. A later analysis reported that several top co-occurrence clusters appeared linked to parvovirus B19, influenza, CMV and Epstein-Barr virus. Because counts were too low, 15 or so rarely observed V segments, including chromosome 9 orphons, were excluded from the earlier analysis of some 540 of the donors. A further reported finding was that TCR beta sequences accurately predicted the HLA-A and HLA-B alleles for most subjects in the first cohort. When HLA alleles, especially DR and DQ, strongly co-occurred, attributing TCR associations to individual alleles was difficult. Because HLA typing was missing for some donors at each locus, association tests included only the typed subset. A later genetic analysis associated a missense DCLRE1C variant with V-gene and J-gene trimming of TCR beta chains, and an independent cohort replicated the association. The sequencing pipeline was judged likely to have produced a cluster of highly shared sequence variants as a technical artifact. At a false discovery rate of 0.05, a later analysis linked under 20,000 TCR beta sequences to specific HLA alleles.

The CDR3 runs 15 amino acids, cysteine and phenylalanine included. The sequence is cut down to CDR3 DNA, 45 bases in frame from base 1. Trimming costs V 3 bases and J 0 bases, and their ends lie 13 bases apart. CDR1 and CDR2 are read off the germline V gene as SGHRS and YFSETQ. The cohort consisted of 650 to 850 healthy bone marrow donors. All cohort members were sampled while nominally healthy, although unrecorded immune exposures were likely present. The donor tested CMV seropositive, placing the donor among the 289 seropositive members of the cohort. A peripheral blood sample was collected from each donor, and TCR beta sequencing was performed on peripheral blood mononuclear cells. Genomic DNA was extracted from the blood cell samples with the Qiagen DNeasy Blood Extraction Kit.

The sequence derives from a woman aged 40 to 49 in good health and CMV-seropositive. Input material: PBMCs. The chain is assembled from TRBV5-1 and TRBJ2-7; no D gene is confidently identified. Here is the DNA: TGCGCCAGCAGCTCCGATGGGCAGGTCTCCTACGAGCAGTACTTC. It translates to CASSSDGQVSYEQYF.